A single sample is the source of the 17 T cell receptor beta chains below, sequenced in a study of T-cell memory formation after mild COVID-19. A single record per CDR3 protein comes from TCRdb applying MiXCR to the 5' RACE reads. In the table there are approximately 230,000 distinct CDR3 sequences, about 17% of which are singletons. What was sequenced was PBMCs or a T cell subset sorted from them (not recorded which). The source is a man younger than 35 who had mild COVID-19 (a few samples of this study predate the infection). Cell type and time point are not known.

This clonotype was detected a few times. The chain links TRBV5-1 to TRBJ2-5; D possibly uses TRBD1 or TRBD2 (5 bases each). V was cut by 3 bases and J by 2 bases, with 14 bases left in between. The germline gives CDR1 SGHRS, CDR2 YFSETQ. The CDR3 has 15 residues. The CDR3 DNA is TGCGCCAGCAGCTCCCGGGACGGACGACAAGAGACCCAGTACTTC. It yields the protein CASSSRDGRQETQYF.

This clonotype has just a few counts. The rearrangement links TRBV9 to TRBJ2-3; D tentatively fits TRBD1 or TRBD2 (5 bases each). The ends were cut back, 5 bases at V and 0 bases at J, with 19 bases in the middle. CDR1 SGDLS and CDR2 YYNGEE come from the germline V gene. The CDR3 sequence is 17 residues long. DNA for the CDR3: TGTGCCAGCAGTCTTGAGGGGCAGACTACTAGCACAGATACGCAGTATTTT. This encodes CASSLEGQTTSTDTQYF. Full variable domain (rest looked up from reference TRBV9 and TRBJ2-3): DSGVTQTPKHLITATGQRVTLRCSPRSGDLSVYWYQQSLDQGLQFLIQYYNGEERAKGNILERFSAQQFPDLHSELNLSSLELGDSALYFCASSLEGQTTSTDTQYFGPGTRLTVL.

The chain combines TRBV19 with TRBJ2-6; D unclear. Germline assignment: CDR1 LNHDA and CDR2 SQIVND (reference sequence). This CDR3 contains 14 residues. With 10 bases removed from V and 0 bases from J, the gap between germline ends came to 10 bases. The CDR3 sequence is CATAQFSGANVLTF. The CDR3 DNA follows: TGTGCCACCGCTCAGTTCTCTGGGGCCAACGTCCTGACTTTC.

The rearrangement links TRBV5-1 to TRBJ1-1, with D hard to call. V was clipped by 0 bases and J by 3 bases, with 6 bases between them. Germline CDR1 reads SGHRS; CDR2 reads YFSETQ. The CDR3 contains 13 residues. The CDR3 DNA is TGCGCCAGCAGCTTGGGGGGAGACACTGAAGCTTTCTTT. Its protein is CASSLGGDTEAFF.

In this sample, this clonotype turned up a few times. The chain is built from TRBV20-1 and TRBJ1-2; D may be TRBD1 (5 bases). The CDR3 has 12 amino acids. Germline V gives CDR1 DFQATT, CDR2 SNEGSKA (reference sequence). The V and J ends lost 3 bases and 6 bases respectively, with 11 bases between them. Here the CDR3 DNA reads TGCAGTGCTAGGGGACCCTGGGATGGCTACACCTTC. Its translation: CSARGPWDGYTF.

Here the CDR3 DNA reads TGTGCCAGCACCGGGAGTGGGGTGACTGAAGCTTTCTTT. It codes for CASTGSGVTEAFF. This chain connects TRBV6-5 to TRBJ1-1; D ambiguous. CDR1 and CDR2 (germline): MNHEY, SVGAGI. The germline V and J ends were trimmed by 7 bases and 5 bases, with 14 bases remaining between them. The CDR3 runs to 13 residues.

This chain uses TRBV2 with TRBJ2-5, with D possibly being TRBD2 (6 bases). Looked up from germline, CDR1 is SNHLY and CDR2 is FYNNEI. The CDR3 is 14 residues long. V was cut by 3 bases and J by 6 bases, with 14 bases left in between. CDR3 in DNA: TGTGCCAGCAGTGATCTCAAAGGGAGGCAGACCCAGTACTTC. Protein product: CASSDLKGRQTQYF.

The CDR3 spells CASSPRQGSTEAFF. The CDR3, as DNA: TGTGCCAGCAGCCCCCGACAGGGGAGCACTGAAGCTTTCTTT. This chain uses TRBV7-2 with TRBJ1-1; TRBD1 aligns across 8 bases. This CDR3 is built from 14 residues. V lost 5 bases, J lost 4 bases, and 6 bases stayed unmatched. In germline, CDR1 is SGHTA, CDR2 FQGNSA.

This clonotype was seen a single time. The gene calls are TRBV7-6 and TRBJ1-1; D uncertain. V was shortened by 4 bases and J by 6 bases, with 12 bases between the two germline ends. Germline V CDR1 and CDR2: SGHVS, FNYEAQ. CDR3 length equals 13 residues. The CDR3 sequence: CASSSGYSAEAFF. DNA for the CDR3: TGTGCCAGCAGCTCGGGCTATAGCGCTGAAGCTTTCTTT.

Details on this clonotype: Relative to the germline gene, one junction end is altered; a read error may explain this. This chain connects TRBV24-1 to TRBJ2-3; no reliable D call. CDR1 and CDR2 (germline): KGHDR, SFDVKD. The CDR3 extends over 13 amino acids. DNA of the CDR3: TGTGCAACCAGTGATTGGACGGCAGATACGCAGTATTTT. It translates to CATSDWTADTQYF.

The CDR3 region has the DNA TGTGCCAGCAGTTCCCATTCCCAAGAGACCCAGTACTTC. This sequence encodes CASSSHSQETQYF. This sequence joins TRBV28 and TRBJ2-5; no clear D gene. This CDR3 is built from 13 residues. With 4 bases removed from V and 1 base from J, the gap between germline ends came to 7 bases. Germline values: CDR1 MDHEN, CDR2 SYDVKM.

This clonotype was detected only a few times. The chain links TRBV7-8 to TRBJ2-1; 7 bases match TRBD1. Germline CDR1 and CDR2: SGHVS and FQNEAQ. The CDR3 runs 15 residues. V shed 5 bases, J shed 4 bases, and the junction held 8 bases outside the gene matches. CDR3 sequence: CASSRPGQPYNEQFF. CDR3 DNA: TGTGCCAGCAGCCGACCGGGACAGCCGTACAATGAGCAGTTCTTC.

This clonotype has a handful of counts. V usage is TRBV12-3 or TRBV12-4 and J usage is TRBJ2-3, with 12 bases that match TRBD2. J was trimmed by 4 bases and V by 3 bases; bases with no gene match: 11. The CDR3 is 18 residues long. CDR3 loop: CASSLDSLAGGPADTQYF. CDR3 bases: TGTGCCAGCAGTTTGGATAGCCTAGCGGGGGGGCCAGCAGATACGCAGTATTTT.

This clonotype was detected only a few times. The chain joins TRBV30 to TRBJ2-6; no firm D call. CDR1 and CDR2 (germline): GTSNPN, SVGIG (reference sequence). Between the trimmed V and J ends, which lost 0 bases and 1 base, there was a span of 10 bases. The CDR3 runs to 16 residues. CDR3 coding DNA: TGTGCCTGGAGTGTACGAGGCATGTCTGGGGCCAACGTCCTGACTTTC. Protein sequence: CAWSVRGMSGANVLTF.

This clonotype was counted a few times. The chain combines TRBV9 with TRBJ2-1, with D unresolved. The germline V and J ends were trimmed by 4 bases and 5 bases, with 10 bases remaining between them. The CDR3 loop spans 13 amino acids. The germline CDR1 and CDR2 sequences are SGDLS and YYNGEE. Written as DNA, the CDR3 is TGTGCCAGCAGCCTTCGCCTAAACAATGAGCAGTTCTTC. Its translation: CASSLRLNNEQFF.

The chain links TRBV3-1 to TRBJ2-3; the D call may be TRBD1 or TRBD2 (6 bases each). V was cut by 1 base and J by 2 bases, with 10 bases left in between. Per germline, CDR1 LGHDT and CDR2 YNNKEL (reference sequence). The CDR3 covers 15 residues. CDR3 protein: CASSQVGGPTDTQYF. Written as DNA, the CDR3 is TGTGCCAGCAGCCAAGTCGGGGGCCCCACAGATACGCAGTATTTT.

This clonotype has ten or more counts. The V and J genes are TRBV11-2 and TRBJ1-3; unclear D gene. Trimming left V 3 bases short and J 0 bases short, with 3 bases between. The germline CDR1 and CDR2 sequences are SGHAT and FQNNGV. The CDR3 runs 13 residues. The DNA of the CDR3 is TGTGCCAGCAGCTTCGTCTCTGGAAACACCATATATTTT. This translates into CASSFVSGNTIYF.